One sample yielded the 32 T cell receptor beta chains listed below, sequenced in a study of T-cell memory formation after mild COVID-19. TCRdb recomputed calls from the 5' RACE reads with MiXCR, one row per CDR3 protein. The data contain a few hundred thousand distinct CDR3 sequences, 14% of them singletons. Sample: PBMCs or a T cell subset sorted from them (not recorded which). The receptor source for this set is a man between 18 and 35 years old who had mild COVID-19 (a few samples of this study predate the infection). Cell type and time point are not known.

Ten or more counts support this clonotype. The chain joins TRBV7-3 to TRBJ2-1, with D tentatively TRBD1 or TRBD2 (5 bases each). This CDR3 contains 16 residues. The V end lost 5 bases, the J end lost 8 bases, and 22 bases lay between the germline ends. Germline V gives CDR1 SGHTA, CDR2 FQGTGA. For the CDR3, the DNA is TGTGCCAGCAGCCCTGGGGGTGGTGAGGTTGCGGATGAGCAGTTCTTC. Translation gives CASSPGGGEVADEQFF.

The table lists this clonotype with many counts. V gene TRBV18 combines with J gene TRBJ2-2; D is ambiguous. V lost 2 bases to trimming and J lost 1 base, with 5 bases between them. Germline assignment: CDR1 KGHSH and CDR2 LQKENI. The CDR3 spans 14 residues. The CDR3 region has the DNA TGTGCCAGCTCACCAAGGCGGAACACCGGGGAGCTGTTTTTT. Translating it yields CASSPRRNTGELFF.

The CDR3 coding sequence is TGTGCCAGCAGCTTAGATTTTCTAGGGGATGAAGCTTTCTTT. Translating gives CASSLDFLGDEAFF. This chain joins TRBV7-9 and TRBJ1-1; D might be TRBD1 (5 bases). Germline assignment: CDR1 SEHNR and CDR2 FQNEAQ (reference sequence). V shed 1 base and J shed 7 bases, with 13 bases lying between them. The CDR3 has 14 amino acids.

This clonotype was seen at least ten times. The CDR3 sequence: CASLEGYEQFF. CDR3 in DNA: TGTGCCTCGCTGGAGGGCTATGAGCAGTTCTTC. The chain joins TRBV30 to TRBJ2-1, with D perhaps TRBD2 (6 bases). V shed 7 bases and J shed 8 bases, with 12 bases lying between them. The germline gives CDR1 GTSNPN, CDR2 SVGIG (reference sequence). The CDR3 totals 11 residues.

This clonotype appeared a few times. The rearrangement joins TRBV12-3 or TRBV12-4 to TRBJ2-1, with D unresolved. V was cut by 2 bases and J by 4 bases, with 12 bases left in between. The CDR3 covers 15 residues. In nucleotides, the CDR3 is TGTGCCAGCAGTTTAAGGCCCCTCTTATACAATGAGCAGTTCTTC. Residues: CASSLRPLLYNEQFF.

This clonotype appeared a few times. The chain carries TRBV4-3 and TRBJ2-7; 8 bases are a match to TRBD2. Germline CDR1 and CDR2: LGHNA and YSLEER. V gave up 0 bases and J gave up 5 bases; unmatched junction bases: 6. The CDR3 is 15 amino acids. The CDR3 loop reads CASSQEVGGGNEQYF. In nucleotides, the CDR3 is TGCGCCAGCAGCCAAGAGGTCGGCGGGGGGAACGAGCAGTACTTC.

This clonotype was seen only a few times. This rearrangement joins TRBV12-3 or TRBV12-4 to TRBJ1-5; D is undetermined. The CDR3 has 16 residues. Trimming took off 2 bases at V and 0 bases at J, with 11 bases between the two ends. Here the CDR3 reads CASSLIQDYSNQPQHF. The CDR3, as DNA: TGTGCCAGCAGTTTAATACAAGACTATAGCAATCAGCCCCAGCATTTT.

This clonotype was recorded at least ten times. V usage is TRBV5-1 and J usage is TRBJ2-3; 12 nucleotides line up with TRBD1. There are 15 residues in the CDR3. After removal of 4 bases from V and 5 bases from J, the junction contained 5 bases not matched to a gene. Germline assignment: CDR1 SGHRS and CDR2 YFSETQ. The CDR3: CASSGGQGAGDTQYF. The DNA for the CDR3 is TGCGCCAGCAGCGGGGGACAGGGGGCCGGAGATACGCAGTATTTT.

This chain uses TRBV7-6 with TRBJ2-3; 14 bases match TRBD2. The junction had 10 bases not matched to a gene; V was cut back by 4 bases and J by 1 base. Germline CDR1 reads SGHVS; CDR2 reads FNYEAQ. The CDR3 is made up of 19 amino acids. DNA for the CDR3: TGTGCCAGCAGCTCCCAACTGACTAGCGGGGGGGCCGGCACAGATACGCAGTATTTT. Its protein is CASSSQLTSGGAGTDTQYF.

This clonotype was recorded once. The chain joins TRBV4-3 to TRBJ1-3; D is uncertain. The CDR3 totals 15 residues. The V end was cut by 0 bases, the J end by 0 bases, with 6 bases between. In germline, CDR1 is LGHNA, CDR2 YSLEER. The CDR3 here is CASSQDVYSGNTIYF. As DNA, the CDR3 is TGCGCCAGCAGCCAAGACGTATACTCTGGAAACACCATATATTTT.

This clonotype was picked up a small number of times. An end of the junction differs from the germline gene, which may be a read error. The chain combines TRBV6-6 with TRBJ1-2; TRBD1 aligns across 7 bases. Germline-derived CDR1 and CDR2 are MNHNY and SVGAGI (reference sequence). This CDR3 region has 13 residues. In DNA, the CDR3 is TGTGCCAGCAGCCAGGAGACAGGGACTTACTCTCATTTC. Translating gives CASSQETGTYSHF.

The chain combines TRBV29-1 with TRBJ1-2; D is ambiguous. The germline V gene encodes CDR1 SQVTM and CDR2 ANQGSEA. Trimming took 6 bases from V and 8 from J, leaving 19 bases between them. CDR3 length equals 13 residues. For the CDR3, the DNA is TGCAGCGTCCGCAAGGCCACCGCTTTCGGCTACACCTTC. This encodes CSVRKATAFGYTF.

This clonotype was seen many times. This chain joins TRBV20-1 and TRBJ2-4, with TRBD1 matching over 8 bases. Germline CDR1 and CDR2: DFQATT and SNEGSKA (reference sequence). The ends lost 0 bases at V and 5 bases at J; junction bases unmatched: 6. The CDR3 consists of 15 residues. CDR3 bases: TGCAGTGCTAGAGACCTCAGGGGGCGGGAAAACATTCAGTACTTC. Its protein product is CSARDLRGRENIQYF.

This clonotype occurred once. This sequence joins TRBV21-1 and TRBJ2-5; the table's D gene call, TRBD1, was not cross checked with the DNA. TRBV21-1 is termed a pseudogene. This CDR3 contains 11 residues. CDR3 DNA: TGTGCCAGCAGCAAAGGGGGGGTCCAGTACTTC. This sequence encodes CASSKGGVQYF.

This clonotype occurred once. The chain couples TRBV9 to TRBJ2-1, with 10 bases aligning to TRBD1. After removal of 10 bases from V and 5 bases from J, the junction contained 12 bases not matched to a gene. The CDR3 has 15 amino acids. Per germline, CDR1 SGDLS and CDR2 YYNGEE. The CDR3 DNA is TGTGCCTCAACTCCGACAGGGGGCTCTGACAATGAGCAGTTCTTC. This translates into CASTPTGGSDNEQFF.

The V gene is TRBV15, the J gene TRBJ2-7, with D maybe TRBD2 (6 bases). V lost 7 bases, J lost 6 bases, and 16 bases lay in between. There are 13 residues in the CDR3. Germline CDR1 reads LNHNV; CDR2 reads YYDKDF (reference sequence). The CDR3 coding sequence is TGTGCCACCACCCAACCTCCGGAGGGCGAGCAGTACGTC. Translation gives CATTQPPEGEQYV.

The rearrangement links TRBV7-2 to TRBJ2-5; 9 positions match TRBD2. CDR3 length equals 15 residues. Germline V CDR1 and CDR2: SGHTA, FQGNSA. J lost 5 bases, V lost 5 bases, and 9 bases had no gene match. CDR3 amino acids: CASSPGTSRGETQYF. The CDR3 DNA sequence: TGTGCCAGCAGCCCAGGGACTAGCAGGGGGGAGACCCAGTACTTC. The full variable domain, with the rest looked up from reference TRBV7-2 and TRBJ2-5, is GAGVSQSPSNKVTEKGKDVELRCDPISGHTALYWYRQSLGQGLEFLIYFQGNSAPDKSGLPSDRFSAERTGGSVSTLTIQRTQQEDSAVYLCASSPGTSRGETQYFGPGTRLLVL.

This clonotype was detected ten times or more. The chain has TRBV7-8 and TRBJ2-4; D is uncertain. The CDR3 is made up of 18 amino acids. Trimming shortened V by 5 bases and J by 1 base, and 21 bases separated the two germline ends. Germline loops: CDR1 SGHVS, CDR2 FQNEAQ. CDR3 coding DNA: TGTGCCAGCAGCCCCTCGCCGGTTGGGTTGGTTGCCAAAAACATTCAGTACTTC. Its protein is CASSPSPVGLVAKNIQYF.

The chain uses TRBV12-3 or TRBV12-4 and TRBJ2-7, with TRBD1 as a possible D gene (5 bases). This CDR3 is 15 amino acids long. V lost 3 bases to trimming and J lost 2 bases, with 14 bases between them. The CDR3 here is CASSFAQGATYEQYF. Here the CDR3 DNA reads TGTGCCAGCAGTTTCGCCCAGGGCGCAACCTACGAGCAGTACTTC.

This sequence joins TRBV28 and TRBJ1-4; D gene unclear. The length of the CDR3 is 13 residues. Germline CDR1 reads MDHEN; CDR2 reads SYDVKM. V was cut by 7 bases and J by 0 bases, with 6 bases left in between. CDR3 sequence: CASIAATNEKLFF. As DNA, the CDR3 is TGTGCCAGCATTGCCGCAACTAATGAAAAACTGTTTTTT.

The chain is built from TRBV4-1 and TRBJ2-2, with 8 bases matching TRBD1. V gave up 0 bases and J gave up 0 bases; unmatched junction bases: 6. This CDR3 region has 18 residues. The germline V gene encodes CDR1 MGHRA and CDR2 YSYEKL. The CDR3 loop reads CASSQEAGGFPNTGELFF. In DNA, the CDR3 is TGCGCCAGCAGCCAAGAGGCAGGGGGCTTCCCGAACACCGGGGAGCTGTTTTTT.

The chain carries TRBV5-6 and TRBJ2-3; no reliable D call. This CDR3 comprises 14 residues. Germline CDR1 reads SGHDT; CDR2 reads YYEEEE. Trimming took 1 base from V and 1 from J, leaving 7 bases between them. The CDR3 DNA is TGTGCCAGCAGCTTGAGTCCCCGCACAGATACGCAGTATTTT. Amino acids: CASSLSPRTDTQYF.

The chain employs TRBV28 and TRBJ2-5, with a possible D match to TRBD2 (6 bases). The germline V and J ends were trimmed by 8 bases and 4 bases, with 17 bases remaining between them. This CDR3 has 14 residues. Germline CDR1 and CDR2: MDHEN and SYDVKM. The CDR3 loop is CASSVGGAGETQYF. DNA for the CDR3: TGTGCCAGCTCCGTGGGGGGAGCGGGAGAGACCCAGTACTTC.

This clonotype has more than one count but fewer than ten. V usage is TRBV12-3 or TRBV12-4 and J usage is TRBJ2-2; unclear D gene. This CDR3 contains 13 residues. V was trimmed by 6 bases and J by 1 base, leaving 6 bases between them. DNA of the CDR3: TGTGCCAGCAGCAGGCTGAACACCGGGGAGCTGTTTTTT. Protein: CASSRLNTGELFF.

This clonotype was detected a few times. The chain combines TRBV18 with TRBJ2-3, with 7 bases identical to TRBD1. The germline CDR1 and CDR2 sequences are KGHSH and LQKENI. There are 14 residues in the CDR3. V was pared by 6 bases and J by 3 bases, with 6 bases of the junction left unmatched. DNA of the CDR3: TGTGCCAGCTCGCCGGTGACAGGGACAGATACGCAGTATTTT. Translation gives CASSPVTGTDTQYF.

This clonotype was picked up many times. The J gene is TRBJ2-5, the V gene TRBV6-2 or TRBV6-3; D is unresolved. There are 11 residues in the CDR3. V lost 6 bases to trimming and J lost 4 bases, with 6 bases between them. Germline V CDR1 and CDR2: MNHEY, SVGEGT. CDR3 coding DNA: TGTGCCAGCAGCTATAGAGAGACCCAGTACTTC. Translation: CASSYRETQYF.

The rearrangement uses TRBV6-2 or TRBV6-3 and TRBJ1-1, with D unresolved. Germline V lookup: CDR1 MNHEY, CDR2 SVGEGT. This CDR3 is 14 amino acids long. V was trimmed by 2 bases and J by 1 base, leaving 8 bases between them. CDR3 protein: CASSYQDENTEAFF. CDR3 DNA sequence: TGTGCCAGCAGTTACCAGGACGAGAACACTGAAGCTTTCTTT.

This clonotype came up many times. The rearrangement uses TRBV30 and TRBJ1-5; D gene unclear. Germline V gene lookup returns CDR1 GTSNPN and CDR2 SVGIG (reference sequence). This CDR3 is 13 amino acids long. Deletions cut 0 bases from V and 1 base from J, with 4 bases between. The CDR3 is CAWSVASNQPQHF. In DNA, the CDR3 is TGTGCCTGGAGTGTAGCCAGCAATCAGCCCCAGCATTTT.

This rearrangement joins TRBV7-3 to TRBJ2-2; weak D call: TRBD1 (5 bases). There are 14 residues in the CDR3. Germline V CDR1 and CDR2: SGHTA, FQGTGA. V gave up 3 bases and J gave up 2 bases, with 7 bases separating them. The chain's CDR3 is CASSLDKNTGELFF. CDR3 DNA sequence: TGTGCCAGCAGCTTGGACAAAAACACCGGGGAGCTGTTTTTT. The full variable domain, in which reference TRBV7-3 and TRBJ2-2 provide the parts outside the CDR3, is GAGVSQTPSNKVTEKGKYVELRCDPISGHTALYWYRQSLGQGPEFLIYFQGTGAADDSGLPNDRFFAVRPEGSVSTLKIQRTERGDSAVYLCASSLDKNTGELFFGEGSRLTVL.

The chain combines TRBV7-8 with TRBJ1-1; weak D call: TRBD1 (5 bases). V lost 4 bases, J lost 3 bases, and 15 bases lay in between. Germline lookup yields CDR1 SGHVS and CDR2 FQNEAQ. The CDR3 contains 15 residues. The CDR3 sequence: CASSSPQVPYTEAFF. CDR3 nucleotides: TGTGCCAGCAGCTCCCCACAGGTACCGTACACTGAAGCTTTCTTT. Full variable domain (missing parts from reference TRBV7-8 and TRBJ1-1): GAGVSQSPRYKVAKRGQDVALRCDPISGHVSLFWYQQALGQGPEFLTYFQNEAQLDKSGLPSDRFFAERPEGSVSTLKIQRTQQEDSAVYLCASSSPQVPYTEAFFGQGTRLTVV.

The chain recombines TRBV29-1 with TRBJ2-5, with a possible D match to TRBD1 (6 bases). This CDR3 has 15 amino acids. Trimming shortened V by 4 bases and J by 4 bases, and 19 bases separated the two germline ends. CDR1 is SQVTM and CDR2 is ANQGSEA in the germline V gene. Written as DNA, the CDR3 is TGCAGCGTTGCCCCCCTTTTGGGGGCTGGAGAGACCCAGTACTTC. Its protein is CSVAPLLGAGETQYF.

The chain couples TRBV7-2 to TRBJ2-7; D gene uncertain. Germline loops: CDR1 SGHTA, CDR2 FQGNSA. The ends were cut back, 6 bases at V and 2 bases at J, with 11 bases in the middle. The CDR3 covers 13 residues. CDR3 DNA: TGTGCCAGCAGTCTTGACATGGCCTACGAGCAGTACGTC. As protein: CASSLDMAYEQYV.